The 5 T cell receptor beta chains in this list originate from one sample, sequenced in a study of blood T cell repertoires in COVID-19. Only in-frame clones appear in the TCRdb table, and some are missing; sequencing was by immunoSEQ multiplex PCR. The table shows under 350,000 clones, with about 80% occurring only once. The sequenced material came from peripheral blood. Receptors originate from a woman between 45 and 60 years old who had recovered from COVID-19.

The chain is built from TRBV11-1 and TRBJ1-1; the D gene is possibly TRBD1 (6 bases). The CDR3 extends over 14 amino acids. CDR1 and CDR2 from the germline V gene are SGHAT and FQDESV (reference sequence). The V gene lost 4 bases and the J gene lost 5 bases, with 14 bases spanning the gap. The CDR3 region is CASSSFRGRTEAFF. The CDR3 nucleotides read TGTGCCAGCAGCTCATTCAGGGGAAGGACTGAAGCTTTCTTT.

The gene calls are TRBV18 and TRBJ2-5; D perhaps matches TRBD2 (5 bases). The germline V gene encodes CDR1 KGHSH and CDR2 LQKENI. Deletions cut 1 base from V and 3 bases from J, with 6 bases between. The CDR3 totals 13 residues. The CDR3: CASSPQREETQYF. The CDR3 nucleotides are TGTGCCAGCTCACCACAGAGGGAAGAGACCCAGTACTTC.

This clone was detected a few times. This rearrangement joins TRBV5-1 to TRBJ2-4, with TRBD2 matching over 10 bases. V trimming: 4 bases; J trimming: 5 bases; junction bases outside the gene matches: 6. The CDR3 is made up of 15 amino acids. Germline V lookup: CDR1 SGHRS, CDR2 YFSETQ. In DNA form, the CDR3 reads TGCGCCAGCAGCGACCTAGCGGGAGAGGAAAACATTCAGTACTTC. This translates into CASSDLAGEENIQYF.

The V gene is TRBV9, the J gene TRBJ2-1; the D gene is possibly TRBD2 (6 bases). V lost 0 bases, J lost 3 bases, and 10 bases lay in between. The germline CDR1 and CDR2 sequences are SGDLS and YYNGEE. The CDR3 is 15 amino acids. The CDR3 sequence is CASSVAGVDYNEQFF. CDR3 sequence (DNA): TGTGCCAGCAGCGTAGCGGGGGTTGACTACAATGAGCAGTTCTTC.

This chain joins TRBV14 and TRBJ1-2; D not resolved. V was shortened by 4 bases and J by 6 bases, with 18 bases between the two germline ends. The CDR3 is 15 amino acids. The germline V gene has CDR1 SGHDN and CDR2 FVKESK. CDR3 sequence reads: CASSRTSFPNDGYTF. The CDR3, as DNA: TGTGCCAGCAGCCGAACTAGTTTTCCGAACGATGGCTACACCTTC.